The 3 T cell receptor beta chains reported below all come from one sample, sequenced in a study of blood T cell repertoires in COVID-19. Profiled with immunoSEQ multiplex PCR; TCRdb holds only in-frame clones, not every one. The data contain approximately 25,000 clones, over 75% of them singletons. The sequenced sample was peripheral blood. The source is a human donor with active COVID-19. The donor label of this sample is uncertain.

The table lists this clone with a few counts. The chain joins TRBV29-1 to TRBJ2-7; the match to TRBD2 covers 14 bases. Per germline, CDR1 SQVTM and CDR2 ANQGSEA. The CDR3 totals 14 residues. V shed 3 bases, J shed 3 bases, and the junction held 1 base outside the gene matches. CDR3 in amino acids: CSVDGTSGSYEQYF. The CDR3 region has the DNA TGCAGCGTTGACGGGACTAGCGGGAGCTACGAGCAGTACTTC.

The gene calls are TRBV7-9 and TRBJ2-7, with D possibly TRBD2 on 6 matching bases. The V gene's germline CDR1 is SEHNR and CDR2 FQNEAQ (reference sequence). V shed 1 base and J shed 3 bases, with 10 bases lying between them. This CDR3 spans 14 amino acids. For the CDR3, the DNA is TGTGCCAGCAGCTTAGTAGGAGGGAACTACGAGCAGTACTTC. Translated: CASSLVGGNYEQYF.

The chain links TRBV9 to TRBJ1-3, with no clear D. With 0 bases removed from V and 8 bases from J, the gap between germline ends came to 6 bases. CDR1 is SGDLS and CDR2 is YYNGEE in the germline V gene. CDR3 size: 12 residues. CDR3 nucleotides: TGTGCCAGCAGCGTAGACGCGGACACCATATATTTT. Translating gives CASSVDADTIYF. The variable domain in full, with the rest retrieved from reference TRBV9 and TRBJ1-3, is DSGVTQTPKHLITATGQRVTLRCSPRSGDLSVYWYQQSLDQGLQFLIQYYNGEERAKGNILERFSAQQFPDLHSELNLSSLELGDSALYFCASSVDADTIYFGEGSWLTVV.